This TCR beta chain comes out of a study of technical replicates of blood from a handful of donors. Profiled with immunoSEQ multiplex PCR; TCRdb holds only in-frame clones, not every one. The table has around 79,000 clones, about nine tenths seen once; the top ten hold 0.3% to 0.45%. Trimming took 4 bases from V and 3 from J; bases not matched to a gene: 8. The V gene's germline CDR1 is LNHDA and CDR2 SQIVND (reference sequence). This CDR3 spans 15 amino acids. This TCR was recovered from a human donor in good health. Some clones in this sample may be carry-over from other donors' samples. Sequences were obtained from T cells isolated from PBMCs. The chain recombines TRBV19 with TRBJ2-7; 8 bases line up with TRBD1. The chain's CDR3 is CASSTDGTGFYEQYF. The CDR3 DNA sequence: TGTGCCAGTAGTACCGATGGGACAGGATTCTACGAGCAGTACTTC.